Sequencing of this TCR beta chain was carried out in a study of tumor and adjacent non-tumor tissue in lung cancer. Study-wide background: The cohort had roughly 11 adenocarcinoma, a couple of squamous cell and 1 small cell patients. Aged roughly 31 to 85 years, patients included roughly ten men and 5 women with stage I to III disease. Study-level results: Compared with tumor, normal lung showed significantly lower TCR diversity.

A modified ARM-PCR protocol with three rounds of nested PCR amplified TCRbeta. MiXCR, run by TCRdb on the multiplex PCR reads, gives a single entry per CDR3 protein. The table records approximately 86,000 distinct CDR3 sequences, over 55% of them present only once. CDR1 and CDR2 (germline): SGHRS, YFSETQ. This CDR3 region has 16 residues. About this clonotype: As yet, its antigen is unknown. Compared with germline, one end of the junction differs, possibly owing to a read error.

This sample's RNA came from whole unsorted tissue. Donors were chemotherapy-naive, newly diagnosed lung cancer surgical patients in China, August–late 2014. The sample comprised lung tumor tissue. This rearrangement joins TRBV5-1 to TRBJ2-7; D is possibly TRBD1 or TRBD2 (6 bases each). This TCR derives from a woman aged 40 to 49 with non-small cell lung cancer. The CDR3 sequence: CVSSLLGGQGYYEQYF. CDR3 bases: TGCGTCAGCAGCTTGCTGGGGGGACAAGGATACTACGAGCAGTACTTC.